Following are 10 T cell receptor beta chains from one sample sequenced in a study of CD8 T cells in ankylosing spondylitis (dated by TCRdb to about 2017). The method behind the library was 5' RACE. The sequencing machine was an Illumina HiSeq 2500. TCRdb applied fastp at Q25 and MiXCR to the public reads, then kept only in-frame beta chains. A single entry per CDR3 protein holds the most common genes and DNA from its merged rows. Here the sample has a few hundred thousand distinct CDR3 sequences; roughly 10% occur a single time. The ten largest clones add up to about 6.8% of the sample. Sequencing was performed on blood, either unsorted or a sorted T cell fraction (not recorded which). Receptors were obtained from a male donor with ankylosing spondylitis or in good health (not recorded which).

This clonotype was seen a handful of times. This sequence joins TRBV2 and TRBJ2-2; possible D gene TRBD2, 5 bases. The CDR3 runs to 13 residues. The germline CDR1 and CDR2 sequences are SNHLY and FYNNEI. V was pared by 6 bases and J by 3 bases, with 8 bases between. The DNA for the CDR3 is TGTGCCAGCAGGAGGGCGGACACCGGGGAGCTGTTTTTT. Protein product: CASRRADTGELFF.

This clonotype occurred many times. V usage is TRBV5-1 and J usage is TRBJ2-2; 9 bases align to TRBD2. V dropped 1 base and J dropped 0; count of bases not matched to a gene: 4. The CDR3 covers 17 residues. Germline V gene lookup returns CDR1 SGHRS and CDR2 YFSETQ. As DNA, the CDR3 is TGCGCCAGCAGCTTGCTAGCGGGGTACGCGAACACCGGGGAGCTGTTTTTT. Translating gives CASSLLAGYANTGELFF.

This clonotype has a handful of counts. The rearrangement joins TRBV6-5 to TRBJ2-7; 14 bases align to TRBD2. The CDR3 contains 17 residues. V shed 4 bases and J 3 bases; nucleotides not matched to a gene: 8. The germline gives CDR1 MNHEY, CDR2 SVGAGI. The CDR3 sequence is CASSSGTSGGSYYEQYF. CDR3 DNA sequence: TGTGCCAGCAGTTCCGGGACTAGCGGGGGTTCCTACTACGAGCAGTACTTC.

This clonotype was picked up many times. J is TRBJ2-2 and V is TRBV20-1; D remains unclear. The CDR3 extends over 15 amino acids. V lost 0 bases, J lost 7 bases, and 15 bases lay in between. The germline V gene has CDR1 DFQATT and CDR2 SNEGSKA (reference sequence). The CDR3 region has the DNA TGCAGTGCTAGAGACCAGGCATCCCCGGGCGGGGAGCTGTTTTTT. Encoded protein: CSARDQASPGGELFF.

This clonotype was seen many times. The chain employs TRBV6-1 and TRBJ1-2; tentative D call: TRBD1 (6 bases). Per the germline V gene, CDR1 is MNHNS and CDR2 is SASEGT. The V end was cut by 5 bases, the J end by 9 bases, with 19 bases between. CDR3 size: 14 residues. CDR3 DNA: TGTGCCAGCAGTCAAATTCAGGGGACGACGAGCTACACCTTC. This encodes CASSQIQGTTSYTF.

In this sample, this clonotype turned up a few times. The rearrangement uses TRBV20-1 and TRBJ1-5, with D unresolved. Germline V gene sequence: CDR1 DFQATT, CDR2 SNEGSKA (reference sequence). The V end lost 0 bases, the J end lost 1 base, and 25 bases lay between the germline ends. This CDR3 region has 20 residues. This CDR3 is CSARDGYRVFLGWSNQPQHF. CDR3 DNA: TGCAGTGCTAGAGATGGGTACCGGGTATTTTTAGGATGGAGCAATCAGCCCCAGCATTTT.

The J gene is TRBJ2-3, the V gene TRBV2; the match to TRBD2 covers 7 bases. In germline, CDR1 is SNHLY, CDR2 FYNNEI. V was clipped by 0 bases and J by 2 bases; unmatched bases: 5. The CDR3 runs 16 residues. Here the CDR3 reads CASSEAGGVYTDTQYF. The CDR3 nucleotides read TGTGCCAGCAGTGAAGCGGGGGGGGTTTACACAGATACGCAGTATTTT. The whole variable domain, filled in from reference TRBV2 and TRBJ2-3, reads EPEVTQTPSHQVTQMGQEVILRCVPISNHLYFYWYRQILGQKVEFLVSFYNNEISEKSEIFDDQFSVERPDGSNFTLKIRSTKLEDSAMYFCASSEAGGVYTDTQYFGPGTRLTVL.

This clonotype has more than one count but fewer than ten. This chain uses TRBV11-1 with TRBJ2-5; the match to TRBD2 covers 13 bases. Per germline, CDR1 SGHAT and CDR2 FQDESV (reference sequence). The J segment lost 2 bases and the V segment lost 5 bases, leaving 5 bases of the junction unmatched. CDR3 length: 16 amino acids. In DNA form, the CDR3 reads TGTGCCAGCAGCCATGGGACTAGCGGGGAGCAAGAGACCCAGTACTTC. Amino acid sequence: CASSHGTSGEQETQYF.

This clonotype came up many times. The chain links TRBV5-1 to TRBJ2-1, with TRBD1 as a possible D gene (5 bases). The CDR3 has 15 residues. The germline V and J ends were trimmed by 0 bases and 7 bases, with 14 bases remaining between them. Germline V gene sequence: CDR1 SGHRS, CDR2 YFSETQ. In DNA, the CDR3 is TGCGCCAGCAGCTTGGGCCAGGGATCGGTAAATGAGCAGTTCTTC. Protein product: CASSLGQGSVNEQFF.

This clonotype was counted only a few times. The chain uses TRBV20-1 and TRBJ2-3; 8 nucleotides match TRBD2. Germline V gene sequence: CDR1 DFQATT, CDR2 SNEGSKA (reference sequence). The CDR3 length is 20 residues. The trim removed 0 bases at V and 0 bases at J, leaving 17 bases unmatched. CDR3 in amino acids: CSARDLGRDLAGASTDTQYF. The CDR3 DNA reads TGCAGTGCTAGAGATTTGGGACGGGACCTAGCGGGCGCTAGCACAGATACGCAGTATTTT.